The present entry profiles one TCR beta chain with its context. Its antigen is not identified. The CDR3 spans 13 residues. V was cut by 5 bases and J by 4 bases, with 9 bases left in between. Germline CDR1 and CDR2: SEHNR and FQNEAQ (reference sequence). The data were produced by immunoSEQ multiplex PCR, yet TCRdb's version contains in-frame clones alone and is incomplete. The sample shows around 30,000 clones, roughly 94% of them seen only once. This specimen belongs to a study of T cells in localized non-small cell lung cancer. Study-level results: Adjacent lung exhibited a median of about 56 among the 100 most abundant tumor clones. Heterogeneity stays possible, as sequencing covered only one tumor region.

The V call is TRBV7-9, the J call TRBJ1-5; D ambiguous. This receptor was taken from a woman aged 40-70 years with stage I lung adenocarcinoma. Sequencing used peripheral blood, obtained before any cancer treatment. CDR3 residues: CASSEGTNQPQHF. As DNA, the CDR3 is TGTGCCAGCAGCGAGGGAACTAATCAGCCCCAGCATTTT.